This T cell receptor beta chain comes out of a study of T cell responses to AZD1222 COVID-19 vaccine (dated by TCRdb to the early 2020s). Study-level background: AZD1222 recipients given second doses at about 4 weeks or at about 12 weeks were pooled, since spike-specific TCR depth and breadth were not found to differ between the two schedules. Trial participants were enrolled into age subgroups of 18-55, 56-69 and 70-plus years, which contained about 150, 27 and 61 TCR-sequenced participants, respectively. A total of around 240 trial participants underwent TCR sequencing, of whom about 210 had received two doses of AZD1222 and 26 had received two doses of the MenACWY control vaccine. On the study overall, not on this receptor specifically: Participants were mostly white British, with more females than males. The authors suggested clonal diversity may have been underestimated. Conclusions about previously exposed vaccinees were limited because only six AZD1222 recipients were SARS-CoV-2 seropositive at baseline. In the small 56-69-year group, the increase in depth fell short of significance, most likely because of low power. Vaccine-associated CD4 TCRs spanned the whole spike protein, with dominant responses in regions 160-218 and 743-854. Because no samples from the day 14 peak response were available, repertoires could be characterized only after the peak T cell response. A significant rise in spike-specific TCR breadth and depth was observed after two AZD1222 doses relative to day 0 and relative to MenACWY recipients. Epitopes outside the regions mutated in the B.1.351 and B.1.1.7 variants were reportedly recognized by nearly half of the unique spike-specific TCRs.

Reading from cysteine to phenylalanine, the CDR3 counts 13 amino acids. Only CDR3 DNA is held: 39 bases, read in frame from base 1. The V and J ends are trimmed by 3 bases and 8 bases, leaving 13 bases between them. From the germline V gene (reference sequence), CDR1 is LGHDT and CDR2 is YNNKEL. Of note for this clone: The antigen this receptor binds is unknown. No much larger clonotype is one base removed from it; base qualities were not supplied.

The time point label, as the study defines it: baseline before first vaccination. The vaccinee samples were drawn from two UK trials, COV001 and COV002, one of which was a single-blind randomized controlled phase 2/3 trial testing AZD1222 (ChAdOx1 nCoV-19) in healthy adults. For TCRbeta chain sequencing, PBMC samples were collected from trial participants at day 0 and at day 28 after the second dose. The CDR3 regions of human TCRbeta chains were subjected to immunosequencing. The original methods were these. TCRs in the repertoires were compared against a reference library of SARS-CoV-2-specific TCRs that had been generated with the MIRA antigen-specificity platform. Breadth was defined as the fraction of unique TCRs that were SARS-CoV-2-associated, and depth was defined as the fraction of total T cells that were SARS-CoV-2-associated. Using the MIRA data, every spike-specific TCR was mapped to the spike region that the TCR reacted to and assigned to either a CD4 or a CD8 class. Log10-transformed breadth and depth values were compared by one-way ANOVA with Sidak's multiple comparisons tests. The table was pulled from immuneACCESS by TCRdb, which kept in-frame rearrangements only. Such tables lose some clones; where checked, under half of the loss comes from unresolved V genes, and the rest has no known cause. V and J calls and clone size are those listed in that table; D and trimming were worked out from the DNA. This sample comprises 110,000 to 150,000 clones, roughly 92% of them detected only once. The top ten clonotypes cover over 1.5% of the sample.

The receptor was isolated from an adult in good health. The material was peripheral blood, obtained on day 0 of AZD1222 vaccination. The V and J segments used are TRBV3-1 (or the pseudogene TRBV3-2) and TRBJ1-2, with no reliable assignment of the D segment. The DNA sequence reads TGTGCCAGCAGCCAGGGCCCTAGTCAGGGCTACACCTTC. It translates to CASSQGPSQGYTF.